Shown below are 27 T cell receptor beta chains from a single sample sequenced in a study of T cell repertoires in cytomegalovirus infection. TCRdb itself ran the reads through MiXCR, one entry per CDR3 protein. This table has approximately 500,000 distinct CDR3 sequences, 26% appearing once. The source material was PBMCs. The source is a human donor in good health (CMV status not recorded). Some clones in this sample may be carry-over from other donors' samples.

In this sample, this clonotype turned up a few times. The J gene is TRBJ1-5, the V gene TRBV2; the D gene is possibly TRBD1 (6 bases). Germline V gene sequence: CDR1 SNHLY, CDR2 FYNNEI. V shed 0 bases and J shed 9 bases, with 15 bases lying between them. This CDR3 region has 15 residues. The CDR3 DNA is TGTGCCAGCAGTGAAGCCCGGACAGCAAACGGGCCCCAGCATTTT. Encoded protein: CASSEARTANGPQHF.

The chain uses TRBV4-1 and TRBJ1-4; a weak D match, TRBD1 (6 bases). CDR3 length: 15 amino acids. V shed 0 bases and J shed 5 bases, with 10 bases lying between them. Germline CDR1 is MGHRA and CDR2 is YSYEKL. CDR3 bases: TGCGCCAGCAGCCAAGATACAGGGCGGAATGAAAAACTGTTTTTT. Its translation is CASSQDTGRNEKLFF.

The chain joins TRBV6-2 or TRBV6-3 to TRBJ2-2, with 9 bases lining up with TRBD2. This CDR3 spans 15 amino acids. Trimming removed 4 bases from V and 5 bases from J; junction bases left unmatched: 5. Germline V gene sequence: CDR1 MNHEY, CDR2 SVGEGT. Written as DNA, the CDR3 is TGTGCCAGCAGTTTAGCGGGAGCGGGAACCGGGGAGCTGTTTTTT. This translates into CASSLAGAGTGELFF.

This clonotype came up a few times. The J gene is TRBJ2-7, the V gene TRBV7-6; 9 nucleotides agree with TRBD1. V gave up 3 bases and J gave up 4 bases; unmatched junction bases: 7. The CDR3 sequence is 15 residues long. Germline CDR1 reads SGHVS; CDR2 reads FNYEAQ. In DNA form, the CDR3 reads TGTGCCAGCAGCTTGGGGCTGGGACAGGGTTACGAGCAGTACTTC. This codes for CASSLGLGQGYEQYF.

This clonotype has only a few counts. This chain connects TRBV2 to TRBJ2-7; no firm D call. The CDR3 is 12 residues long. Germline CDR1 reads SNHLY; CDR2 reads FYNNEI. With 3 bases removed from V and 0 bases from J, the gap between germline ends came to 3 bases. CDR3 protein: CASSDGSYEQYF. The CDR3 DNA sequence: TGTGCCAGCAGTGACGGCTCCTACGAGCAGTACTTC.

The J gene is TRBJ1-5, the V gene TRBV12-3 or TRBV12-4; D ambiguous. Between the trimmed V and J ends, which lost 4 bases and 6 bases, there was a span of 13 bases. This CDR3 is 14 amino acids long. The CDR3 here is CASSSEGWSQPQHF. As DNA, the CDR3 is TGTGCCAGCAGTTCAGAAGGGTGGAGTCAGCCCCAGCATTTT.

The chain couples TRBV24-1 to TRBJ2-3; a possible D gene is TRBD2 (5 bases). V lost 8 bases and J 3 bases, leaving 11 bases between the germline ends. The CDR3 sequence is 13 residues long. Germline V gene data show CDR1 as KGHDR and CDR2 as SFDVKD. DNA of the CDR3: TGTGCCACCATGGAGGATACGACAGATACGCAGTATTTT. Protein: CATMEDTTDTQYF.

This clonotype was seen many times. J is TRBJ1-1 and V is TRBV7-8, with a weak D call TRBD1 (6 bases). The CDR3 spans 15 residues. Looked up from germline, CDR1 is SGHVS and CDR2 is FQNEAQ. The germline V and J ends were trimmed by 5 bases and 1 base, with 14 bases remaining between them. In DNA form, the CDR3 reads TGTGCCAGCAGCCCCACCCCGGGACAGAACACTGAAGCTTTCTTT. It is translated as CASSPTPGQNTEAFF. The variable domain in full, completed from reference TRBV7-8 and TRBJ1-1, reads GAGVSQSPRYKVAKRGQDVALRCDPISGHVSLFWYQQALGQGPEFLTYFQNEAQLDKSGLPSDRFFAERPEGSVSTLKIQRTQQEDSAVYLCASSPTPGQNTEAFFGQGTRLTVV.

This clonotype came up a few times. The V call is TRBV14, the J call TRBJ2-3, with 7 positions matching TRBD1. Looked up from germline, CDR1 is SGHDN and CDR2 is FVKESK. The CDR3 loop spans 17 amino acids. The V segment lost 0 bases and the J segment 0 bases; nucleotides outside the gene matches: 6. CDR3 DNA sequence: TGTGCCAGCAGCCAAGATGAGACAGGGCCTAGCACAGATACGCAGTATTTT. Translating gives CASSQDETGPSTDTQYF.

CDR3 in DNA: TGTGCCAGCAGCTTACTGCTTGGGCCTGAAGCTTTCTTT. Protein product: CASSLLLGPEAFF. The chain employs TRBV5-6 and TRBJ1-1; D is undetermined. The CDR3 sequence is 13 residues long. V was trimmed by 2 bases and J by 6 bases, leaving 11 bases between them. The germline CDR1 and CDR2 sequences are SGHDT and YYEEEE.

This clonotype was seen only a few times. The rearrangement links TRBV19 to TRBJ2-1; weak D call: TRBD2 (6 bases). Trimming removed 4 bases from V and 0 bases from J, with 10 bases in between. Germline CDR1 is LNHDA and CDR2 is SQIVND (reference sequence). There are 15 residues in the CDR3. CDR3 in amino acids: CASSTSGFSYNEQFF. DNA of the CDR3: TGTGCCAGTAGTACGAGCGGGTTCTCCTACAATGAGCAGTTCTTC. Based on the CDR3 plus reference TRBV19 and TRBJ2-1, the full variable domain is DGGITQSPKYLFRKEGQNVTLSCEQNLNHDAMYWYRQDPGQGLRLIYYSQIVNDFQKGDIAEGYSVSREKKESFPLTVTSAQKNPTAFYLCASSTSGFSYNEQFFGPGTRLTVL.

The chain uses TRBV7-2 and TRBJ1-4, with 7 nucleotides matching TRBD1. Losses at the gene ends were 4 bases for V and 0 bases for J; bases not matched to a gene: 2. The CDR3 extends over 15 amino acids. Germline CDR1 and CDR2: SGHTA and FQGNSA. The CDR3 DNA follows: TGTGCCAGCAGCTATACAGGGGCAACTAATGAAAAACTGTTTTTT. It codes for CASSYTGATNEKLFF. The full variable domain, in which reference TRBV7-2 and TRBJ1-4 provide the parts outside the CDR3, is GAGVSQSPSNKVTEKGKDVELRCDPISGHTALYWYRQSLGQGLEFLIYFQGNSAPDKSGLPSDRFSAERTGGSVSTLTIQRTQQEDSAVYLCASSYTGATNEKLFFGSGTQLSVL.

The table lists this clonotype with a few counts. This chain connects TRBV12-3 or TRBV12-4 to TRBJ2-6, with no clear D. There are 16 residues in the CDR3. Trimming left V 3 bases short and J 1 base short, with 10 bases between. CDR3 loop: CASSFPPLSGANVLTF. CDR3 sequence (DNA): TGTGCCAGCAGTTTCCCCCCCCTGTCTGGGGCCAACGTCCTGACTTTC.

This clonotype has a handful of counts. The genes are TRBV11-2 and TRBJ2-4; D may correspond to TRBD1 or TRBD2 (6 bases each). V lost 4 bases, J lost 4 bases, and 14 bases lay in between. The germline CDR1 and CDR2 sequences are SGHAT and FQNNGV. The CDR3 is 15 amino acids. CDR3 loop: CASSSLGGRKNIQYF. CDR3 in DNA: TGTGCCAGCAGCTCACTAGGGGGGCGGAAAAACATTCAGTACTTC.

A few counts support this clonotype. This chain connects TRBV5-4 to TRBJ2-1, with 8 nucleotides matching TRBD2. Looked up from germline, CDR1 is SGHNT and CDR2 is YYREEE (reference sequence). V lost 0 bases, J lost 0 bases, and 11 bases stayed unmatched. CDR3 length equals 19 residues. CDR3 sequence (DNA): TGTGCCAGCAGCTTGGCCGGGCTAGCGGGCACACACTCCTACAATGAGCAGTTCTTC. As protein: CASSLAGLAGTHSYNEQFF.

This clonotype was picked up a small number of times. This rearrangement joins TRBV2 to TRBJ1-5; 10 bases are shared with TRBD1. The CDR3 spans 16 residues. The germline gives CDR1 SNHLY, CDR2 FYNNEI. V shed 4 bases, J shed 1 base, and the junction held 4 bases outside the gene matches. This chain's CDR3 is CASSGQGAGSNQPQHF. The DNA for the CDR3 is TGTGCCAGCAGTGGACAGGGGGCTGGGAGCAATCAGCCCCAGCATTTT. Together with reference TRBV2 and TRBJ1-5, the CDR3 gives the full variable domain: EPEVTQTPSHQVTQMGQEVILRCVPISNHLYFYWYRQILGQKVEFLVSFYNNEISEKSEIFDDQFSVERPDGSNFTLKIRSTKLEDSAMYFCASSGQGAGSNQPQHFGDGTRLSIL.

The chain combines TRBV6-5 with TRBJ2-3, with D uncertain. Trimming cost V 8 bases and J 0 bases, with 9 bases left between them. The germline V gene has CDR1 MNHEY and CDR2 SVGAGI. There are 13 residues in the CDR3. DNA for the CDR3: TGTGCCAGCCAGGACCAGAGCACAGATACGCAGTATTTT. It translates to CASQDQSTDTQYF.

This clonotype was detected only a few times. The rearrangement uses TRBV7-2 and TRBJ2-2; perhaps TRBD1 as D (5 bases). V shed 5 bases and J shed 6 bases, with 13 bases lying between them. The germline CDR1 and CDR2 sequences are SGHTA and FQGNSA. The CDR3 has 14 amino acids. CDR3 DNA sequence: TGTGCCAGCAGCAGGGGATCTCGTTCCGGGGAGCTGTTTTTT. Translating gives CASSRGSRSGELFF.

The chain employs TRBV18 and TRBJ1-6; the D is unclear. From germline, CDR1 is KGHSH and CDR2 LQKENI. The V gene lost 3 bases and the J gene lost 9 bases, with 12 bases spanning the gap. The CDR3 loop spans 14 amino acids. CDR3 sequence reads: CASSPGEVGSPLHF. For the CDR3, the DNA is TGTGCCAGCTCACCTGGGGAGGTGGGTTCACCCCTCCACTTT.

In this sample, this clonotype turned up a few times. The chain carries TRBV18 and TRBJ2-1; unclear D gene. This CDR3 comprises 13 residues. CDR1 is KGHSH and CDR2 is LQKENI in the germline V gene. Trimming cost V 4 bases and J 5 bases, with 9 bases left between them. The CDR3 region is CASSRGVNNEQFF. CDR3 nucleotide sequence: TGTGCCAGCTCACGAGGCGTGAACAATGAGCAGTTCTTC.

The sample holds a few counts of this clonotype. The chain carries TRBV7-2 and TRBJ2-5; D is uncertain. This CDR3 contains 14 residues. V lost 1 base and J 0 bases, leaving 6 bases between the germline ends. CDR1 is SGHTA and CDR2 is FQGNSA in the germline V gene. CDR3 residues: CASSLEIYQETQYF. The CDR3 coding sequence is TGTGCCAGCAGCTTAGAAATCTACCAAGAGACCCAGTACTTC.

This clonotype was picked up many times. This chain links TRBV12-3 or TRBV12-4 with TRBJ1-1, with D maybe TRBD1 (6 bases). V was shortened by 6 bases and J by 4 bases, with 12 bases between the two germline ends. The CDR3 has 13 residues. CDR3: CASSPRGLTEAFF. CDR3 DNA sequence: TGTGCCAGCAGCCCCAGGGGACTCACTGAAGCTTTCTTT.

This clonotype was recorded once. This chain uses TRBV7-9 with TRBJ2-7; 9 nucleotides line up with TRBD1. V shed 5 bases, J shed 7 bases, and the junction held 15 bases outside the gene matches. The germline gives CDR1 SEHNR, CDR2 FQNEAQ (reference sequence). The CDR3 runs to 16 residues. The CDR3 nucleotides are TGTGCCAGCAGCAACCGAGGGGGGGACAGGGTGCGGGAGCAGTACTTC. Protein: CASSNRGGDRVREQYF.

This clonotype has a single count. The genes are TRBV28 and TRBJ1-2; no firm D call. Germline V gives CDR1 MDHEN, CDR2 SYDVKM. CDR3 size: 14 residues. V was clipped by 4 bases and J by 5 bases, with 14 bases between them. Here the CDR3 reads CASSSAGLLYGYTF. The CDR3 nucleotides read TGTGCCAGCAGTTCGGCAGGCCTCCTTTATGGCTACACCTTC.

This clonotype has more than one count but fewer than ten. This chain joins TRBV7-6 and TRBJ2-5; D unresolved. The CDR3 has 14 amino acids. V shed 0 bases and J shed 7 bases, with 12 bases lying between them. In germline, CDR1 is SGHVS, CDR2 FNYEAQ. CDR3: CASSLAYVHRTQYF. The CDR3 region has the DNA TGTGCCAGCAGCTTAGCGTATGTCCACCGGACCCAGTACTTC. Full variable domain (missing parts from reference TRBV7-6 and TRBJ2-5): GAGVSQSPRYKVTKRGQDVALRCDPISGHVSLYWYRQALGQGPEFLTYFNYEAQQDKSGLPNDRFSAERPEGSISTLTIQRTEQRDSAMYRCASSLAYVHRTQYFGPGTRLLVL.

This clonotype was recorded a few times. CDR3 sequence reads: CASSIGGQGAYSNQPQHF. The CDR3 DNA is TGTGCCAGCAGCATTGGAGGGCAGGGGGCATATAGCAATCAGCCCCAGCATTTT. The rearrangement links TRBV11-2 to TRBJ1-5, with 8 bases aligning to TRBD1. Germline V gives CDR1 SGHAT, CDR2 FQNNGV. The CDR3 contains 18 residues. Germline trimming cut 5 bases from V and 0 bases from J; bases unmatched to any gene: 12.

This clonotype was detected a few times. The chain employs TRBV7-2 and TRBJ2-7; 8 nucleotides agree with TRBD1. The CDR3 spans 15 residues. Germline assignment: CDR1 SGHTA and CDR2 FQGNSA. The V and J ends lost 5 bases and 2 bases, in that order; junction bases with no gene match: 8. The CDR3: CASSLDRVGPYEQYV. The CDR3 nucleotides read TGTGCCAGCAGCCTGGACAGGGTAGGACCCTACGAGCAGTACGTC.